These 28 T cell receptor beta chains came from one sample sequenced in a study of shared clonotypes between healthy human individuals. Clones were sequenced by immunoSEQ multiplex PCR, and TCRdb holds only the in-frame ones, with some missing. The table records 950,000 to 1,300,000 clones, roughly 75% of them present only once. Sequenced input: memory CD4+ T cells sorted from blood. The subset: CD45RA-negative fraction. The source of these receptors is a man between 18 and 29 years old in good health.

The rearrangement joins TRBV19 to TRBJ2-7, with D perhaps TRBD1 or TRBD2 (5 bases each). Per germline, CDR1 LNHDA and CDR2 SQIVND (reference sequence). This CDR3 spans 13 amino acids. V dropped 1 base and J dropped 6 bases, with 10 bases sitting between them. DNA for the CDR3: TGTGCCAGTAGTATAGCCCCGGGGCTCGAGCAGTACTTC. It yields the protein CASSIAPGLEQYF.

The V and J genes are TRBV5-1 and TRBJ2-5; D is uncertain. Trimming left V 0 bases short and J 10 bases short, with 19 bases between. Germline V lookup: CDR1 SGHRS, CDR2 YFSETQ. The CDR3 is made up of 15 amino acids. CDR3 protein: CASSLAPETSVNQYF. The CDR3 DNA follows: TGCGCCAGCAGCTTGGCCCCGGAGACAAGTGTTAACCAGTACTTC.

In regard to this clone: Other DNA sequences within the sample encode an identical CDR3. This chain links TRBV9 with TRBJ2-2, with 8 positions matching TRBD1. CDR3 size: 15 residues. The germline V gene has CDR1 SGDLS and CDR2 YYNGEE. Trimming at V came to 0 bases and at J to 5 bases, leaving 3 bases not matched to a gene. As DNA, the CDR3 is TGTGCCAGCAGCGTAGGTCAGGGGGCGACCGGGGAGCTGTTTTTT. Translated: CASSVGQGATGELFF. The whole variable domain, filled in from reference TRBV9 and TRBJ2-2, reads DSGVTQTPKHLITATGQRVTLRCSPRSGDLSVYWYQQSLDQGLQFLIQYYNGEERAKGNILERFSAQQFPDLHSELNLSSLELGDSALYFCASSVGQGATGELFFGEGSRLTVL.

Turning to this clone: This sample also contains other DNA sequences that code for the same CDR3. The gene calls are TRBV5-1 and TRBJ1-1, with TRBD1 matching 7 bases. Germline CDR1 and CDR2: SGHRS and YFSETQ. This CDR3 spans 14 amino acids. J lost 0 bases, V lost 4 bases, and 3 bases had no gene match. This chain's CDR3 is CASSRTGVNTEAFF. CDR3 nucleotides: TGCGCCAGCAGCAGGACAGGCGTGAACACTGAAGCTTTCTTT.

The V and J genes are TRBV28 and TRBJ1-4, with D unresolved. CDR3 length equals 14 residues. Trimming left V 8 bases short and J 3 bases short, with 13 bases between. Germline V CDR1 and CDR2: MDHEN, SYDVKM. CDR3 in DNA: TGTGCCAGCCTTCAGGCAGGATCTAATGAAAAACTGTTTTTT. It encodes CASLQAGSNEKLFF.

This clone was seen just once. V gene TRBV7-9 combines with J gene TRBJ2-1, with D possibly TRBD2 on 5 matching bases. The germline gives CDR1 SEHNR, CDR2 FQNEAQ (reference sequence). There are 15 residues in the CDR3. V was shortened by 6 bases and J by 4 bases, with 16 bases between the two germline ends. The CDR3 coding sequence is TGTGCCAGCAGTCCAAGCGGAGCCCCTTACAATGAGCAGTTCTTC. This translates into CASSPSGAPYNEQFF.

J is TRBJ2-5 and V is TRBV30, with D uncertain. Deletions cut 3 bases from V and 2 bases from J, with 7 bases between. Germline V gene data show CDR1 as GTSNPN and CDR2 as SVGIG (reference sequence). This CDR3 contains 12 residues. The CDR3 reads CAWSGVQETQYF. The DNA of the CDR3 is TGTGCCTGGAGCGGAGTTCAAGAGACCCAGTACTTC.

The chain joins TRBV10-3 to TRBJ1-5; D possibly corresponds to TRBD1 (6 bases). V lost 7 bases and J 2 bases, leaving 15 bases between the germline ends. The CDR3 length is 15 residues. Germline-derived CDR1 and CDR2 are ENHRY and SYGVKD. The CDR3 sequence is CAIKEGDNGNQPQHF. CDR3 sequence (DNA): TGTGCCATCAAGGAGGGGGACAACGGCAATCAGCCCCAGCATTTT.

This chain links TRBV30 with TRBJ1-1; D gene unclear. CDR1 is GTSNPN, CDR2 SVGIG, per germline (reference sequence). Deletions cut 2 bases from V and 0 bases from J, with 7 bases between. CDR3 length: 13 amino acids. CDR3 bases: TGTGCCTGGAGTCGGCTGATGAACACTGAAGCTTTCTTT. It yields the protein CAWSRLMNTEAFF.

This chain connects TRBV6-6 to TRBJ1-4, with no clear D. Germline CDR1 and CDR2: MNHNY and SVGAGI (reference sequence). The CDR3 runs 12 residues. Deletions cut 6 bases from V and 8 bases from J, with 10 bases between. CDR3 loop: CASRTAGEKLFF. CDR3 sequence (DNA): TGTGCCAGCAGGACGGCGGGGGAAAAACTGTTTTTT.

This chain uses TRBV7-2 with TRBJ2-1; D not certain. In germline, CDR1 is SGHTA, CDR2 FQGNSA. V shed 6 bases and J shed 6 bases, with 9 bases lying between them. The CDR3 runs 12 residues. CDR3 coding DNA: TGTGCCAGCAGGTACCTAACCAATGAGCAGTTCTTC. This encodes CASRYLTNEQFF.

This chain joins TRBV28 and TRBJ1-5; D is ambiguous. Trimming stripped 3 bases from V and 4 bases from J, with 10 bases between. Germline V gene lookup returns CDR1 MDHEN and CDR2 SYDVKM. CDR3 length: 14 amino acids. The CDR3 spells CASSLGSGNQPQHF. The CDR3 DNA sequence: TGTGCCAGCAGTTTGGGGTCCGGGAATCAGCCCCAGCATTTT.

CDR3 in DNA: TGCGCCAGCAGCTTGTCGGGACTGCAAACAGATACGCAGTATTTT. As protein: CASSLSGLQTDTQYF. This chain connects TRBV5-1 to TRBJ2-3; D may be TRBD2 (6 bases). The V and J ends lost 1 base and 3 bases respectively, with 12 bases between them. The CDR3 has 15 amino acids. Germline V CDR1 and CDR2: SGHRS, YFSETQ.

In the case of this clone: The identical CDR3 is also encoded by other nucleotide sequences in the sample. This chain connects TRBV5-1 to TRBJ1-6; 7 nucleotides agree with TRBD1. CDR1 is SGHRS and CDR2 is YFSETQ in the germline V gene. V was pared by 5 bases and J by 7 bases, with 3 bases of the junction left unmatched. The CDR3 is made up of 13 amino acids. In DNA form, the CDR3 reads TGCGCCAGCAGGACAGGGTACAATTCACCCCTCCACTTT. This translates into CASRTGYNSPLHF.

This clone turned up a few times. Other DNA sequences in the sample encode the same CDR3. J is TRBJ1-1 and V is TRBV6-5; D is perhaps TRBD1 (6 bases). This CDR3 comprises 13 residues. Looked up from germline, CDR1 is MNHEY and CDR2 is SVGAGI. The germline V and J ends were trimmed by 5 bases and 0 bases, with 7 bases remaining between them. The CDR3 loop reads CASSRTVNTEAFF. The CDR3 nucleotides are TGTGCCAGCAGTAGGACAGTGAACACTGAAGCTTTCTTT.

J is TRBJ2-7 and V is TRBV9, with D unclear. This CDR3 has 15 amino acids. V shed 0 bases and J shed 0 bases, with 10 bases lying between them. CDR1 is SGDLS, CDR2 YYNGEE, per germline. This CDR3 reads CASSVEAESSYEQYF. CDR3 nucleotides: TGTGCCAGCAGCGTAGAGGCGGAAAGCTCCTACGAGCAGTACTTC.

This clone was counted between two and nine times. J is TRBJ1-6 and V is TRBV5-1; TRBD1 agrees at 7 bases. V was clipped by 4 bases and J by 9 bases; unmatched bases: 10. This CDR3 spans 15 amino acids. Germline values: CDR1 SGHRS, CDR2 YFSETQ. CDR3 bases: TGCGCCAGCAGCGGGGACAGTGGAACCAGTTCACCCCTCCACTTT. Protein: CASSGDSGTSSPLHF.

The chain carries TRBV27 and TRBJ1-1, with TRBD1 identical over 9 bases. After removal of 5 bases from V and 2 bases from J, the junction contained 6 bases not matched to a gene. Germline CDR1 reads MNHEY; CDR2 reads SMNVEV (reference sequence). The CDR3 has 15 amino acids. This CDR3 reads CASSLTGQGNTEAFF. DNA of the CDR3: TGTGCCAGCAGTCTAACGGGACAGGGTAACACTGAAGCTTTCTTT.

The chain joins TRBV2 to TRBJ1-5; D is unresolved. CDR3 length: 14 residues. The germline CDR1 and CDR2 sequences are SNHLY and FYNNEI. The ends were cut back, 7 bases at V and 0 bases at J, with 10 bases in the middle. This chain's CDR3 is CASMNSYSNQPQHF. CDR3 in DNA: TGTGCCAGCATGAACTCTTATAGCAATCAGCCCCAGCATTTT.

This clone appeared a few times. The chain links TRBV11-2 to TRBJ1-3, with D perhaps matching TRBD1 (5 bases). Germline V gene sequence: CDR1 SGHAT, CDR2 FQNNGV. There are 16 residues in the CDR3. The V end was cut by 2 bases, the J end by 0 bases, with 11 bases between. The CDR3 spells CASSLSAGPSGNTIYF. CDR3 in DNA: TGTGCCAGCAGCTTATCCGCAGGGCCCTCTGGAAACACCATATATTTT. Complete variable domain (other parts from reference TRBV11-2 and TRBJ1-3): EAGVAQSPRYKIIEKRQSVAFWCNPISGHATLYWYQQILGQGPKLLIQFQNNGVVDDSQLPKDRFSAERLKGVDSTLKIQPAKLEDSAVYLCASSLSAGPSGNTIYFGEGSWLTVV.

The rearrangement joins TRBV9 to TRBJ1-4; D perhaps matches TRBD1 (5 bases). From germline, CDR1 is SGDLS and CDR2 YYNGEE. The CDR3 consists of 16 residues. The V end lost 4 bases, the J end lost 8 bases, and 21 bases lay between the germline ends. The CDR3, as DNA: TGTGCCAGCAGCCCCCGGGGGGTAATGGGTGGCGAAAAACTGTTTTTT. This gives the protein CASSPRGVMGGEKLFF.

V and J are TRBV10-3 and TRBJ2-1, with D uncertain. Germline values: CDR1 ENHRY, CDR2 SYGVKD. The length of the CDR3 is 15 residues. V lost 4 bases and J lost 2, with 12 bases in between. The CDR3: CAISGSSVTYNEQFF. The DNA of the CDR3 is TGTGCCATCAGTGGGAGCAGTGTGACCTACAATGAGCAGTTCTTC.

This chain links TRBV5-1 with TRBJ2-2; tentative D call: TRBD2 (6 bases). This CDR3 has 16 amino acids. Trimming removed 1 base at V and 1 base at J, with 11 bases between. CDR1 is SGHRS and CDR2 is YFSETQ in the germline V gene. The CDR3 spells CASSLLTGVNTGELFF. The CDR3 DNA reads TGCGCCAGCAGCTTGTTAACGGGGGTGAACACCGGGGAGCTGTTTTTT.

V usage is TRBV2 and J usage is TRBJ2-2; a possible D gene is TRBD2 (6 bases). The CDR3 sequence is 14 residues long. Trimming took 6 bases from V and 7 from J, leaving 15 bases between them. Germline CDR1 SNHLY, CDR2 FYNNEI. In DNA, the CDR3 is TGTGCCAGCAGCCCAGACGGGAGAGGCGGGGAGCTGTTTTTT. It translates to CASSPDGRGGELFF. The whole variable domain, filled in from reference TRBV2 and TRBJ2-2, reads EPEVTQTPSHQVTQMGQEVILRCVPISNHLYFYWYRQILGQKVEFLVSFYNNEISEKSEIFDDQFSVERPDGSNFTLKIRSTKLEDSAMYFCASSPDGRGGELFFGEGSRLTVL.

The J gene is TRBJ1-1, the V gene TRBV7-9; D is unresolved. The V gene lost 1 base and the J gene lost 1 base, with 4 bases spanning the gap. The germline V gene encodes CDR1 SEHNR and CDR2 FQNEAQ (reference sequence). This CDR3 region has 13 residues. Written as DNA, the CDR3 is TGTGCCAGCAGCTTAGAACAGAACACTGAAGCTTTCTTT. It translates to CASSLEQNTEAFF.

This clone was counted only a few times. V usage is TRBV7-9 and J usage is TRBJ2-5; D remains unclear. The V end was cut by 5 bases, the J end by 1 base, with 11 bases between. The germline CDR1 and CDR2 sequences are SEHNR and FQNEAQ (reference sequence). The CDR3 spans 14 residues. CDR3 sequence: CASSPPAGQETQYF. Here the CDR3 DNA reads TGTGCCAGCAGCCCGCCGGCCGGCCAAGAGACCCAGTACTTC.

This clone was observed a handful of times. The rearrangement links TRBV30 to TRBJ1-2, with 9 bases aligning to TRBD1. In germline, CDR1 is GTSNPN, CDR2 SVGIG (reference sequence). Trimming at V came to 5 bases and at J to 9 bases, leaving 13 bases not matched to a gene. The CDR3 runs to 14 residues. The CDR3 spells CAWGYTGTGSRYTF. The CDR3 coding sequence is TGTGCCTGGGGTTATACCGGGACAGGGTCGCGCTACACCTTC.

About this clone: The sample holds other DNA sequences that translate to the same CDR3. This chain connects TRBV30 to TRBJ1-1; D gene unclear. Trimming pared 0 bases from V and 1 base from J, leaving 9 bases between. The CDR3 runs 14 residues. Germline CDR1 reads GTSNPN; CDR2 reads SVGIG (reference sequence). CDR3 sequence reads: CAWSVLVGNTEAFF. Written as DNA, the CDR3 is TGTGCCTGGAGTGTCCTCGTTGGGAACACTGAAGCTTTCTTT.